This section outlines one T cell receptor beta chain sequence together with its context. The data stem from a study of shared clonotypes between healthy human individuals. Sequencing used immunoSEQ multiplex PCR; TCRdb keeps in-frame clones, though not all of them. This sample carries about 700,000 clones, about 90% of them seen once, and the ten largest clones take approximately 24%. Germline assignment: CDR1 WSHSY and CDR2 SAAADI. This CDR3 region has 14 residues. Trimming removed 6 bases at V and 4 bases at J, with 15 bases between. The naive CD8 population came from CD45RO-negative cells selected for CCR7, without terminally differentiated effector memory CD45RA+ cells.

The chain is built from TRBV10-2 and TRBJ1-1, with D possibly matching TRBD1 (5 bases). The sequenced sample consisted of naive CD8+ T cells sorted from blood. The source of this sequence is a man aged 30-40 years in good health. The DNA of the CDR3 is TGCGCCAGCAGGGAGGGCAGGGAGAGCACTGAAGCTTTCTTT. It yields the protein CASREGRESTEAFF.